The 29 T cell receptor beta chains listed next were all sequenced from one sample in a study of T cells in Graves' hyperthyroidism and ophthalmopathy. Authors of the study amplified TCR beta CDR3 regions from RNA transcripts. During a first-round RT-PCR of the TCR CDR3, the HTBI primer set was used. Each CDR3 protein is one row after TCRdb ran MiXCR on the multiplex PCR reads. The sample contains some 720,000 distinct CDR3 sequences, over 15% of which appear only once. Sequenced: blood. These receptor sequences come from a man aged 18 to 30 with Graves' hyperthyroidism.

This clonotype showed up just a few times. The V call is TRBV19, the J call TRBJ2-7; the D gene is possibly TRBD1 (6 bases). V lost 5 bases and J lost 3, with 14 bases in between. Germline V gene data show CDR1 as LNHDA and CDR2 as SQIVND (reference sequence). This CDR3 contains 14 residues. The CDR3 reads CASSLRGVLYEQYF. The CDR3 region has the DNA TGTGCCAGTAGTCTCAGGGGTGTCCTCTACGAGCAGTACTTC.

This clonotype was detected many times. CDR3 DNA: TGTGCCAGCAGTGAAGCGGCGGGAGGGCGGTACGAGCAGTACTTC. Translation gives CASSEAAGGRYEQYF. The V and J genes are TRBV2 and TRBJ2-7; 9 positions match TRBD2. This CDR3 is 15 amino acids long. The V gene end was trimmed by 0 bases and the J gene end by 4 bases; junction bases not matched to a gene: 4. Looked up from germline, CDR1 is SNHLY and CDR2 is FYNNEI.

This clonotype was seen at least ten times. The V and J genes are TRBV20-1 and TRBJ2-7, with D tentatively TRBD2 (5 bases). This CDR3 comprises 13 residues. CDR1 and CDR2 (germline): DFQATT, SNEGSKA (reference sequence). V was cut by 5 bases and J by 3 bases, with 14 bases left in between. This CDR3 is CSAVLEGGYEQYF. The DNA for the CDR3 is TGCAGTGCTGTCTTAGAGGGCGGCTACGAGCAGTACTTC.

The V gene is TRBV19, the J gene TRBJ2-2; D ambiguous. Trimming left V 3 bases short and J 7 bases short, with 9 bases between. From germline, CDR1 is LNHDA and CDR2 SQIVND (reference sequence). CDR3 length: 13 amino acids. CDR3 DNA sequence: TGTGCCAGTAGTATGCCGGGCATCGGGGAGCTGTTTTTT. Translating it yields CASSMPGIGELFF.

There are a few counts of this clonotype. J is TRBJ1-2 and V is TRBV27; D may be TRBD1 (6 bases). Per germline, CDR1 MNHEY and CDR2 SMNVEV (reference sequence). V was pared by 3 bases and J by 5 bases, with 10 bases between. The CDR3 totals 13 residues. This CDR3 reads CASSFRDMYGYTF. CDR3 DNA: TGTGCCAGCAGTTTTCGGGACATGTATGGCTACACCTTC.

This chain joins TRBV7-2 and TRBJ1-2, with a weak D call TRBD1 (6 bases). CDR1 and CDR2 (germline): SGHTA, FQGNSA. The CDR3 loop spans 13 amino acids. Trimming stripped 3 bases from V and 6 bases from J, with 11 bases between. The CDR3 sequence is CASSFGGPNGYTF. The CDR3 DNA reads as TGTGCCAGCAGCTTCGGGGGGCCAAATGGCTACACCTTC. Based on the CDR3 plus reference TRBV7-2 and TRBJ1-2, the full variable domain is GAGVSQSPSNKVTEKGKDVELRCDPISGHTALYWYRQSLGQGLEFLIYFQGNSAPDKSGLPSDRFSAERTGGSVSTLTIQRTQQEDSAVYLCASSFGGPNGYTFGSGTRLTVV.

Remarks on this clonotype: A read error may be the cause here, since a much bigger clone is one base away. The CDR3 reads CASTITGELFF. The CDR3 nucleotides are TGTGCCAGCACCATCACCGGGGAGCTGTTTTTT. The chain couples TRBV12-3 or TRBV12-4 to TRBJ2-2, with D hard to call. The CDR3 length is 11 residues. V gave up 7 bases and J gave up 4 bases, with 4 bases separating them.

This clonotype has a count of ten or more. The V and J genes are TRBV11-3 and TRBJ1-1; TRBD1 agrees at 7 bases. Germline V gives CDR1 SGHNT, CDR2 YENEEA. The CDR3 has 14 residues. V dropped 5 bases and J dropped 2; count of bases not matched to a gene: 5. For the CDR3, the DNA is TGTGCCAGCAGCCAGCAGGGGGGAAACACTGAAGCTTTCTTT. As protein: CASSQQGGNTEAFF.

A note on this clonotype: A much larger clone differs by one base, so this may be a read error. J is TRBJ2-7 and V is TRBV27; 7 nucleotides agree with TRBD2. Germline loops: CDR1 MNHEY, CDR2 SMNVEV (reference sequence). Unmatched junction bases numbered 8, after V lost 4 bases and J lost 5 bases. CDR3 length: 14 amino acids. CDR3 protein: CASSWGGGGNEQYF. DNA for the CDR3: TGTGCCAGCAGTTGGGGGGGGGGTGGCAACGAGCAGTACTTC.

This clonotype was recorded at least ten times. This CDR3 is CASSQDYVGQGAENIQYF. CDR3 sequence (DNA): TGTGCCAGCAGCCAAGATTATGTAGGACAGGGGGCGGAAAACATTCAGTACTTC. The chain links TRBV3-1 to TRBJ2-4, with 11 positions matching TRBD1. V shed 0 bases, J shed 5 bases, and the junction held 9 bases outside the gene matches. Germline values: CDR1 LGHDT, CDR2 YNNKEL (reference sequence). The CDR3 has 18 amino acids. Complete variable domain (other parts from reference TRBV3-1 and TRBJ2-4): DTAVSQTPKYLVTQMGNDKSIKCEQNLGHDTMYWYKQDSKKFLKIMFSYNNKELIINETVPNRFSPKSPDKAHLNLHINSLELGDSAVYFCASSQDYVGQGAENIQYFGAGTRLSVL.

This clonotype was recorded many times. This chain uses TRBV18 with TRBJ2-7; D not resolved. The CDR3 totals 16 residues. V lost 3 bases and J lost 3, with 18 bases in between. CDR1 KGHSH and CDR2 LQKENI come from the germline V gene. This CDR3 is CASSPRDGSAYYEQYF. The CDR3 DNA follows: TGTGCCAGCTCACCCCGAGACGGCAGCGCTTACTACGAGCAGTACTTC. Using reference TRBV18 and TRBJ2-7 for the parts outside the CDR3, the full variable domain is NAGVMQNPRHLVRRRGQEARLRCSPMKGHSHVYWYRQLPEEGLKFMVYLQKENIIDESGMPKERFSAEFPKEGPSILRIQQVVRGDSAAYFCASSPRDGSAYYEQYFGPGTRLTVT.

This clonotype has just a few counts. The genes are TRBV4-3 and TRBJ1-1; perhaps TRBD1 as D (5 bases). The V end was cut by 1 base, the J end by 5 bases, with 14 bases between. The CDR3 consists of 15 residues. Per the germline V gene, CDR1 is LGHNA and CDR2 is YSLEER. CDR3: CASSQGTRGWTEAFF. The CDR3 DNA follows: TGCGCCAGCAGCCAAGGGACTCGGGGGTGGACTGAAGCTTTCTTT.

As regards this clonotype: A read error may account for a junction end that differs from germline. The rearrangement joins TRBV20-1 to TRBJ1-6; the D gene is possibly TRBD1 (5 bases). The CDR3 is made up of 11 amino acids. Per the germline V gene, CDR1 is DFQATT and CDR2 is SNEGSKA (reference sequence). CDR3 region: CSASPRQGAYF. The CDR3 DNA is TGCAGTGCTAGTCCCCGGCAGGGCGCATACTTT.

There are many counts of this clonotype. V usage is TRBV7-9 and J usage is TRBJ1-2, with D tentatively TRBD1 (6 bases). The germline V gene has CDR1 SEHNR and CDR2 FQNEAQ (reference sequence). Trimming pared 5 bases from V and 8 bases from J, leaving 18 bases between. The CDR3 spans 14 residues. CDR3 residues: CASSPPQGRRGYTF. DNA of the CDR3: TGTGCCAGCAGCCCCCCCCAGGGGCGACGGGGCTACACCTTC.

The chain combines TRBV11-3 with TRBJ2-1; D is uncertain. This CDR3 spans 14 amino acids. V lost 1 base to trimming and J lost 9 bases, with 13 bases between them. Germline V gives CDR1 SGHNT, CDR2 YENEEA. CDR3 in DNA: TGTGCCAGCAGCTTAGGGCCGGGTAGTTTTGAGCAGTTCTTC. Amino acid sequence: CASSLGPGSFEQFF.

This clonotype showed up just a few times. A much larger clone is a single base away; this may be a read error. The chain joins TRBV30 to TRBJ1-1; D remains unclear. Trimming stripped 4 bases from V and 0 bases from J, with 6 bases between. The V gene's germline CDR1 is GTSNPN and CDR2 SVGIG (reference sequence). CDR3 length equals 12 residues. The CDR3 DNA reads as TGTGCCTGGACAGTCCTGAACACTGAAGCTTTCTTT. This sequence encodes CAWTVLNTEAFF. Supplemented by reference TRBV30 and TRBJ1-1, the full variable domain reads SQTIHQWPATLVQPVGSPLSLECTVEGTSNPNLYWYRQAAGRGLQLLFYSVGIGQISSEVPQNLSASRPQDRQFILSSKKLLLSDSGFYLCAWTVLNTEAFFGQGTRLTVV.

Only a few counts were recorded for this clonotype. The CDR3, as DNA: TGTGCCAGCCAGGGGGGACTCTCCTACCGCTCCTACAATGAGCAGTTCTTC. Its translation is CASQGGLSYRSYNEQFF. The chain employs TRBV12-3 or TRBV12-4 and TRBJ2-1; maybe TRBD1 (7 bases). The CDR3 has 17 residues. V lost 8 bases and J lost 0, with 20 bases in between.

The chain employs TRBV4-2 and TRBJ1-2; D not resolved. The germline gives CDR1 LGHNA, CDR2 YNFKEQ. Trimming removed 0 bases at V and 0 bases at J, with 14 bases between. The CDR3 runs 17 residues. The CDR3 reads CASSQDLRQAANYGYTF. DNA of the CDR3: TGTGCCAGCAGCCAAGATTTGCGGCAGGCTGCTAACTATGGCTACACCTTC.

The CDR3 region is CASSESWQGNRGYTF. The CDR3 region has the DNA TGTGCCAGCAGTGAATCCTGGCAGGGGAATCGTGGCTACACCTTC. This rearrangement joins TRBV6-1 to TRBJ1-2, with TRBD1 as a possible D gene (6 bases). This CDR3 contains 15 residues. Between the trimmed V and J ends, which lost 2 bases and 7 bases, there was a span of 17 bases. CDR1 and CDR2 from the germline V gene are MNHNS and SASEGT.

Note on this clonotype: One end of the junction does not line up with germline, which may come from a read error. The chain joins TRBV3-1 to TRBJ2-3, with 9 positions matching TRBD2. Germline V gene sequence: CDR1 LGHDT, CDR2 YNNKEL (reference sequence). The CDR3 is 16 amino acids. CDR3 residues: CASSPGLAGRGDAQYF. The DNA of the CDR3 is TGTGCCAGCAGCCCGGGCCTAGCGGGACGGGGAGATGCGCAGTATTTT.

This clonotype has a count of ten or more. The rearrangement joins TRBV7-9 to TRBJ1-2; D is uncertain. Germline V gene sequence: CDR1 SEHNR, CDR2 FQNEAQ (reference sequence). V was shortened by 2 bases and J by 2 bases, with 12 bases between the two germline ends. The CDR3 is made up of 15 amino acids. CDR3 coding DNA: TGTGCCAGCAGCTTACGGCGGAGGCAGAACTATGGCTACACCTTC. It codes for CASSLRRRQNYGYTF.

The chain uses TRBV6-2 or TRBV6-3 and TRBJ2-4; D is perhaps TRBD2 (6 bases). The CDR3 totals 15 residues. Between the trimmed V and J ends, which lost 6 bases and 0 bases, there was a span of 12 bases. Germline V gene data show CDR1 as MNHEY and CDR2 as SVGEGT. CDR3: CASRSGGLAKNIQYF. The CDR3 DNA reads as TGTGCCAGCAGAAGCGGAGGGCTAGCCAAAAACATTCAGTACTTC.

A word on this clonotype: This may arise from a read error, as a much more abundant clone is one base away. The chain carries TRBV29-1 and TRBJ2-5; no clear D. The CDR3 consists of 12 residues. Germline V CDR1 and CDR2: SQVTM, ANQGSEA. Trimming shortened V by 4 bases and J by 4 bases, and 10 bases separated the two germline ends. The CDR3 protein is CSVVTARETQYF. DNA for the CDR3: TGCAGCGTTGTTACAGCCCGAGAGACCCAGTACTTC.

This clonotype was observed many times. This chain links TRBV28 with TRBJ2-7; 7 bases are a match to TRBD2. Germline V gene sequence: CDR1 MDHEN, CDR2 SYDVKM. CDR3 length: 13 residues. V gave up 6 bases and J gave up 2 bases; unmatched junction bases: 4. The CDR3 region is CASRVGGAYEQYF. The CDR3 nucleotides read TGTGCCAGCAGGGTGGGAGGGGCCTACGAGCAGTACTTC. The variable domain in full, completed from reference TRBV28 and TRBJ2-7, reads DVKVTQSSRYLVKRTGEKVFLECVQDMDHENMFWYRQDPGLGLRLIYFSYDVKMKEKGDIPEGYSVSREKKERFSLILESASTNQTSMYLCASRVGGAYEQYFGPGTRLTVT.

The rearrangement joins TRBV15 to TRBJ2-7, with 7 bases that match TRBD1. The CDR3 sequence is 15 residues long. J lost 3 bases, V lost 5 bases, and 10 bases had no gene match. The germline gives CDR1 LNHNV, CDR2 YYDKDF (reference sequence). CDR3 residues: CATSGWDRNNYEQYF. CDR3 nucleotide sequence: TGTGCCACCAGCGGTTGGGACAGAAACAACTACGAGCAGTACTTC.

This clonotype was seen only a few times. The rearrangement joins TRBV12-3 or TRBV12-4 to TRBJ1-4, with 10 nucleotides matching TRBD1. Germline trimming cut 5 bases from V and 5 bases from J; bases unmatched to any gene: 5. The CDR3 consists of 15 residues. Here the CDR3 reads CASSLGQGVNEKLFF. The DNA of the CDR3 is TGTGCCAGCAGTCTCGGACAGGGGGTAAATGAAAAACTGTTTTTT.

This clonotype was counted ten times or more. This chain uses TRBV28 with TRBJ1-1; D remains ambiguous. Deletions cut 2 bases from V and 0 bases from J, with 7 bases between. Germline V gives CDR1 MDHEN, CDR2 SYDVKM. The CDR3 extends over 14 amino acids. The CDR3 reads CASSLVSVNTEAFF. CDR3 nucleotide sequence: TGTGCCAGCAGTTTAGTATCGGTGAACACTGAAGCTTTCTTT.

This clonotype was detected many times. This chain joins TRBV20-1 and TRBJ2-1, with 7 positions matching TRBD2. Trimming took 3 bases from V and 6 from J; bases not matched to a gene: 11. Looked up from germline, CDR1 is DFQATT and CDR2 is SNEGSKA (reference sequence). There are 15 residues in the CDR3. CDR3 region: CSASPPRLAGNEQFF. The DNA of the CDR3 is TGCAGTGCTAGCCCCCCGCGACTAGCTGGCAATGAGCAGTTCTTC.

This clonotype was picked up many times. This chain uses TRBV27 with TRBJ1-1; D might be TRBD1 (5 bases). Trimming took off 5 bases at V and 3 bases at J, with 10 bases between the two ends. The CDR3 consists of 13 residues. From germline, CDR1 is MNHEY and CDR2 SMNVEV (reference sequence). DNA for the CDR3: TGTGCCAGCAGTGTCGCGGGGGACACTGAAGCTTTCTTT. Its translation: CASSVAGDTEAFF.